Presented here are 8 T cell receptor beta chains from one specimen sequenced in a study of graft-versus-host responses after intestinal transplantation. Assay used: immunoSEQ multiplex PCR; TCRdb lists only in-frame clones, some missing. The table includes fewer than 110,000 clones, 80% to 90% detected once. These TCRs are of unknown antigen specificity. The sequenced sample was unstimulated CD4+ T cells sorted from spleen or lymph node cells, obtained before transplant. All receptors come from a human donor who was the organ donor for an intestinal transplant.

The chain uses TRBV12-5 and TRBJ2-1, with TRBD2 matching 7 bases. The CDR3 totals 14 residues. Germline CDR1 LGHNT, CDR2 FRNRAP. The ends lost 3 bases at V and 4 bases at J; junction bases unmatched: 3. The CDR3 sequence is CASGLPSGYNEQFF. CDR3 sequence (DNA): TGTGCTAGTGGTTTACCTAGCGGTTACAATGAGCAGTTCTTC.

The chain joins TRBV19 to TRBJ2-3; unclear D gene. This CDR3 region has 12 residues. Germline assignment: CDR1 LNHDA and CDR2 SQIVND (reference sequence). V was cut by 0 bases and J by 4 bases, with 2 bases left in between. In DNA form, the CDR3 reads TGTGCCAGTAGTATAGATGCAGATACGCAGTATTTT. This translates into CASSIDADTQYF.

The V call is TRBV5-5, the J call TRBJ2-1, with 8 positions matching TRBD2. The germline CDR1 and CDR2 sequences are SGHKS and YYEKEE (reference sequence). This CDR3 is 15 amino acids long. Trimming cost V 3 bases and J 4 bases; bases outside gene matches: 6. As DNA, the CDR3 is TGTGCCAGCAGCTGGGGACTAGGAGTTTACAATGAGCAGTTCTTC. Protein product: CASSWGLGVYNEQFF.

The J gene is TRBJ2-4, the V gene TRBV19; 8 positions agree with TRBD2. V dropped 7 bases and J dropped 2; count of bases not matched to a gene: 7. CDR3 length: 15 amino acids. Germline V gives CDR1 LNHDA, CDR2 SQIVND (reference sequence). The CDR3 sequence: CASTAGGGTKNIQYF. As DNA, the CDR3 is TGTGCCAGTACCGCGGGGGGTGGGACCAAAAACATTCAGTACTTC. The whole variable domain, filled in from reference TRBV19 and TRBJ2-4, reads DGGITQSPKYLFRKEGQNVTLSCEQNLNHDAMYWYRQDPGQGLRLIYYSQIVNDFQKGDIAEGYSVSREKKESFPLTVTSAQKNPTAFYLCASTAGGGTKNIQYFGAGTRLSVL.

The J gene is TRBJ2-3, the V gene TRBV11-2; TRBD2 aligns across 14 bases. Germline CDR1 and CDR2: SGHAT and FQNNGV. Trimming took 3 bases from V and 4 from J; bases not matched to a gene: 3. The CDR3 extends over 16 amino acids. The CDR3 sequence: CASSFRLAGGPDTQYF. The DNA for the CDR3 is TGTGCCAGCAGCTTTAGACTAGCGGGGGGGCCAGATACGCAGTATTTT. Full variable domain (rest looked up from reference TRBV11-2 and TRBJ2-3): EAGVAQSPRYKIIEKRQSVAFWCNPISGHATLYWYQQILGQGPKLLIQFQNNGVVDDSQLPKDRFSAERLKGVDSTLKIQPAKLEDSAVYLCASSFRLAGGPDTQYFGPGTRLTVL.

The V gene is TRBV7-2, the J gene TRBJ2-3; tentatively, D is TRBD1 or TRBD2 (6 bases each). The CDR3 loop spans 17 amino acids. Trimming removed 4 bases from V and 3 bases from J, with 20 bases in between. The V gene's germline CDR1 is SGHTA and CDR2 FQGNSA. The CDR3 DNA reads TGTGCCAGCAGCTCATACGGGGGCAGAGTTAGGACAGATACGCAGTATTTT. This translates into CASSSYGGRVRTDTQYF.

The sample holds one count of this clone. V usage is TRBV2 and J usage is TRBJ2-7; the D call may be TRBD1 or TRBD2 (5 bases each). The CDR3 is 14 amino acids. The germline V gene has CDR1 SNHLY and CDR2 FYNNEI. Trimming stripped 3 bases from V and 2 bases from J, with 11 bases between. CDR3 loop: CASSDTGRPYEQYF. In DNA form, the CDR3 reads TGTGCCAGCAGTGACACGGGACGGCCCTACGAGCAGTACTTC.

V gene TRBV13 combines with J gene TRBJ2-2, with D perhaps matching TRBD1 (5 bases). Germline CDR1 is PRHDT and CDR2 is FYEKMQ (reference sequence). CDR3 length: 14 residues. Trimming left V 2 bases short and J 6 bases short, with 10 bases between. In nucleotides, the CDR3 is TGTGCCAGCAGCTTATCCTGGGGCTCCGGGGAGCTGTTTTTT. Encoded protein: CASSLSWGSGELFF.